Listed below are T cell receptor beta chains from one sample, sequenced in a study of Ad26.COV2.S vaccination and SARS-CoV-2 variants. Data came from immunoSEQ multiplex PCR; TCRdb stores just in-frame clones and leaves some out. Of some 320,000 clones listed, about 86% were seen once; the top ten hold around 2%. Material: peripheral blood, obtained in a trial of Ad26.COV2.S vaccine versus placebo. The receptors originated from a person between 18 and 59 years old who received the Ad26.COV2.S COVID-19 vaccine or a placebo. The CDR3 runs from the conserved cysteine through the conserved F or W. The order of the fields is V gene, CDR3 length, CDR3 protein.

V gene: TRBV2
CDR3 length: 15
CDR3 protein: CASRSPGGITDTQYF

V gene: TRBV5-1
CDR3 length: 15
CDR3 protein: CASSFRQGARDEQYF

V gene: TRBV3-1/TRBV3-2
CDR3 length: 20
CDR3 protein: CASSNTRTSGGPSPYNEQFF

V gene: TRBV18
CDR3 length: 17
CDR3 protein: CASSPSLAGVVDYGYTF

V gene: TRBV9
CDR3 length: 12
CDR3 protein: CASSTLAGELFF

V gene: TRBV14
CDR3 length: 16
CDR3 protein: CASSQDHRGPGDTQYF

V gene: TRBV2
CDR3 length: 15
CDR3 protein: CASGSDRQGNQPQHF

V gene: TRBV4-3
CDR3 length: 15
CDR3 protein: CASSRTQGDFDTIYF

V gene: TRBV5-1
CDR3 length: 16
CDR3 protein: CASSLGPSDRGYGYTF

V gene: TRBV6-5
CDR3 length: 12
CDR3 protein: CASVGTDYGYTF

V gene: TRBV7-6
CDR3 length: 20
CDR3 protein: CASSLAWGERPLSHWGPQHF

V gene: TRBV28
CDR3 length: 15
CDR3 protein: CASSLSDRGNQPQHF

V gene: TRBV5-1
CDR3 length: 16
CDR3 protein: CASSLEGSSYNSPLHF

V gene: TRBV9
CDR3 length: 16
CDR3 protein: CASTPKGTGHPTEQFF

V gene: TRBV5-4
CDR3 length: 14
CDR3 protein: CASSRDRNIEKLFF

V gene: TRBV7-8
CDR3 length: 14
CDR3 protein: CASSLEGREYGYTF

V gene: TRBV30
CDR3 length: 13
CDR3 protein: CAWSVRGNQPQHF

V gene: TRBV5-4
CDR3 length: 15
CDR3 protein: CASSTGREGRTEAFF

V gene: TRBV12-3/TRBV12-4
CDR3 length: 12
CDR3 protein: CASSQGTGVKFF

V gene: TRBV7-9
CDR3 length: 12
CDR3 protein: CASSPRGEKLFF

V gene: TRBV6-2/TRBV6-3
CDR3 length: 14
CDR3 protein: CASSYGLRGTEAFF

V gene: TRBV9
CDR3 length: 13
CDR3 protein: CASTGQASNEQFF

V gene: TRBV10-3
CDR3 length: 11
CDR3 protein: CAISKDYEQYF

V gene: TRBV9
CDR3 length: 14
CDR3 protein: CASSVGPGGDEQYF